This T cell receptor (beta chain) was identified during a study of shared clonotypes between healthy human individuals. V lost 1 base, J lost 2 bases, and 6 bases lay in between. In germline, CDR1 is SGHTA, CDR2 FQGNSA. The CDR3 runs to 14 residues. Generated by immunoSEQ multiplex PCR, the TCRdb table keeps only in-frame clones and is missing some. The sample lists about half a million clones, almost 80% occurring once. The chain recombines TRBV7-2 with TRBJ2-1; D is ambiguous. The receptor's source is a woman in her thirties or forties in good health. Some clones in this sample may be carry-over from other donors' samples. The sample consisted of PBMCs. This CDR3 is CASSLDGTYNEQFF. The CDR3 DNA sequence: TGTGCCAGCAGCTTAGACGGAACCTACAATGAGCAGTTCTTC.